The 31 T cell receptor beta chains below all came from one sample that was sequenced in a study of blood T cell repertoires in COVID-19 (TCRdb year 2020). Library creation used the immunoSEQ multiplex PCR assay. TCRdb stores this immuneACCESS table with in-frame sequences only. Part of the clones is absent; in the studies checked, under half of the shortfall reflects unresolved V genes, and no reason is known for the rest. The sample includes 200,000 to 250,000 clones, with 85% to 90% observed a single time. The ten biggest clones cover 1.6% of the sample. The specimen sequenced was PBMCs or T cells enriched from blood (not recorded which). Receptor source: a woman in her 50s who had recovered from COVID-19.

The gene calls are TRBV7-9 and TRBJ2-2; perhaps TRBD1 as D (5 bases). Germline assignment: CDR1 SEHNR and CDR2 FQNEAQ (reference sequence). Trimming removed 7 bases from V and 0 bases from J, with 15 bases in between. CDR3 size: 16 residues. The CDR3 sequence is CASTYATGPNTGELFF. DNA of the CDR3: TGTGCCAGCACCTACGCTACAGGACCGAACACCGGGGAGCTGTTTTTT.

The chain joins TRBV28 to TRBJ2-2; TRBD2 aligns across 7 bases. V shed 3 bases and J 6 bases; nucleotides not matched to a gene: 7. CDR1 MDHEN and CDR2 SYDVKM come from the germline V gene. The CDR3 is 15 amino acids. The CDR3 DNA is TGTGCCAGCAGTTTGACGGGCGGGAGACCCGGGGAGCTGTTTTTT. Translated, it gives CASSLTGGRPGELFF.

The table lists this clone with a count of one. The rearrangement uses TRBV10-2 and TRBJ2-1; 10 nucleotides line up with TRBD2. Germline-derived CDR1 and CDR2 are WSHSY and SAAADI. The trim removed 3 bases at V and 10 bases at J, leaving 9 bases unmatched. The CDR3 sequence is 15 residues long. The CDR3 coding sequence is TGCGCCAGCAGTGAAGCGGGAGGGCCTTTATCCGAGCAGTTCTTC. It specifies CASSEAGGPLSEQFF.

The chain links TRBV19 to TRBJ1-1; 8 nucleotides agree with TRBD1. The CDR3 runs to 12 residues. CDR1 LNHDA and CDR2 SQIVND come from the germline V gene (reference sequence). Trimming removed 9 bases from V and 2 bases from J; junction bases left unmatched: 2. The CDR3 spells CASTGGNTEAFF. The CDR3 coding sequence is TGTGCCAGCACAGGGGGAAACACTGAAGCTTTCTTT.

This rearrangement joins TRBV4-2 to TRBJ2-7; 12 nucleotides agree with TRBD2. The CDR3 runs to 15 residues. J gave up 3 bases and V 0 bases, and 0 bases lay outside the gene matches. Per germline, CDR1 LGHNA and CDR2 YNFKEQ. This CDR3 is CASSQELAGGYEQYF. CDR3 DNA: TGTGCCAGCAGCCAAGAACTAGCGGGAGGCTACGAGCAGTACTTC.

This clone showed up just once. This chain uses TRBV5-1 with TRBJ2-7; 9 bases agree with TRBD2. The CDR3 length is 14 residues. V gave up 4 bases and J gave up 2 bases; unmatched junction bases: 4. The V gene's germline CDR1 is SGHRS and CDR2 YFSETQ. In DNA, the CDR3 is TGCGCCAGCAGCGAGGGACTAGCTCCCTACGAGCAGTACTTC. Translated, it gives CASSEGLAPYEQYF.

The chain combines TRBV21-1 with TRBJ2-1; TRBD1 is the table's D call, not checked against the DNA. TRBV21-1 is termed a pseudogene. This CDR3 is 18 amino acids long. This CDR3 reads CASSKVSRVARGYNEQFF. CDR3 DNA: TGTGCCAGCAGCAAAGTGTCCAGGGTGGCGAGAGGATACAATGAGCAGTTCTTC.

J is TRBJ1-3 and V is TRBV7-8, with 7 bases matching TRBD1. The CDR3 contains 15 residues. CDR1 is SGHVS, CDR2 FQNEAQ, per germline. Germline trimming cut 5 bases from V and 3 bases from J; bases unmatched to any gene: 7. The CDR3 sequence: CASSRDRAGGNTIYF. CDR3 DNA: TGTGCCAGCAGCCGTGACAGGGCGGGTGGAAACACCATATATTTT.

This clone was detected only once. The chain uses TRBV4-1 and TRBJ2-7, with 7 bases identical to TRBD1. The V gene end was trimmed by 3 bases and the J gene end by 2 bases; junction bases not matched to a gene: 4. This CDR3 spans 14 amino acids. The germline gives CDR1 MGHRA, CDR2 YSYEKL. The CDR3 region is CASSQLTGTYEQYF. The DNA for the CDR3 is TGCGCCAGCAGCCAGTTGACAGGGACCTACGAGCAGTACTTC.

This clone was picked up a small number of times. The rearrangement joins TRBV4-3 to TRBJ2-7; 8 bases match TRBD2. The germline gives CDR1 LGHNA, CDR2 YSLEER. The CDR3 runs 16 residues. V lost 2 bases, J lost 5 bases, and 11 bases stayed unmatched. The chain's CDR3 is CASSQSGTSTFHEQYF. In nucleotides, the CDR3 is TGCGCCAGCAGCCAATCCGGGACTAGTACTTTCCACGAGCAGTACTTC.

The chain is built from TRBV7-6 and TRBJ2-3; 14 bases line up with TRBD2. J gave up 1 base and V 5 bases, and 8 bases lay outside the gene matches. CDR3 size: 18 residues. Per the germline V gene, CDR1 is SGHVS and CDR2 is FNYEAQ. The DNA of the CDR3 is TGTGCCAGCAGCGTGGGACTAGCGGGAGTAGACGGCACAGATACGCAGTATTTT. It yields the protein CASSVGLAGVDGTDTQYF.

The chain couples TRBV6-6 to TRBJ2-1, with TRBD1 identical over 9 bases. CDR3 length: 15 residues. With 6 bases clipped from V and 4 bases from J, the junction kept 7 bases outside the gene matches. Germline V lookup: CDR1 MNHNY, CDR2 SVGAGI (reference sequence). The CDR3 DNA is TGTGCCAGCAGAGGACAGGGGATAACTTACAATGAGCAGTTCTTC. This translates into CASRGQGITYNEQFF.

This clone appeared once. The CDR3 loop is CATSRDRAQPQHF. The CDR3 coding sequence is TGTGCCACCAGCAGAGACAGGGCTCAGCCCCAGCATTTT. The V and J genes are TRBV15 and TRBJ1-5, with a weak D call TRBD1 (5 bases). CDR1 is LNHNV, CDR2 YYDKDF, per germline (reference sequence). The CDR3 totals 13 residues. The V end was cut by 0 bases, the J end by 6 bases, with 6 bases between.

The chain combines TRBV9 with TRBJ2-3, with 11 bases aligning to TRBD2. The germline gives CDR1 SGDLS, CDR2 YYNGEE. The V segment lost 0 bases and the J segment 4 bases; nucleotides outside the gene matches: 4. The CDR3 extends over 16 amino acids. CDR3 bases: TGTGCCAGCAGCGTAGCATCTAGCGGGAGGTCAGATACGCAGTATTTT. It is translated as CASSVASSGRSDTQYF.

This clone was seen a handful of times. Here the CDR3 DNA reads TGTGCCAGTAGTAATTCGGACTATCAGCCCCAGCATTTT. Its protein is CASSNSDYQPQHF. The chain joins TRBV19 to TRBJ1-5; D is undetermined. From germline, CDR1 is LNHDA and CDR2 SQIVND (reference sequence). The germline V and J ends were trimmed by 4 bases and 5 bases, with 9 bases remaining between them. The CDR3 spans 13 residues. The variable domain in full, with the rest retrieved from reference TRBV19 and TRBJ1-5, is DGGITQSPKYLFRKEGQNVTLSCEQNLNHDAMYWYRQDPGQGLRLIYYSQIVNDFQKGDIAEGYSVSREKKESFPLTVTSAQKNPTAFYLCASSNSDYQPQHFGDGTRLSIL.

The chain combines TRBV30 with TRBJ2-2; 8 nucleotides line up with TRBD2. The V and J ends lost 1 base and 3 bases, in that order; junction bases with no gene match: 7. The CDR3 is 16 amino acids. The germline CDR1 and CDR2 sequences are GTSNPN and SVGIG (reference sequence). The CDR3 DNA reads as TGTGCCTGGAGTGCACTAGCGGCTGGCTACACCGGGGAGCTGTTTTTT. Translating it yields CAWSALAAGYTGELFF.

There are a few counts of this clone. This chain links TRBV5-5 with TRBJ2-7; 7 bases agree with TRBD1. J lost 4 bases, V lost 4 bases, and 5 bases had no gene match. Per the germline V gene, CDR1 is SGHKS and CDR2 is YYEKEE (reference sequence). The CDR3 covers 13 residues. This CDR3 is CASSPGQIYEQYF. The DNA for the CDR3 is TGTGCCAGCAGCCCGGGACAGATATACGAGCAGTACTTC.

V usage is TRBV4-1 and J usage is TRBJ1-1; possibly TRBD1 for D (5 bases). The CDR3 loop spans 17 amino acids. Germline values: CDR1 MGHRA, CDR2 YSYEKL. Trimming left V 6 bases short and J 0 bases short, with 20 bases between. CDR3 bases: TGCGCCAGCAGTATGCGGACACTCGCCCGAATGAACACTGAAGCTTTCTTT. Protein: CASSMRTLARMNTEAFF.

CDR3 coding DNA: TGTGCCAGCAGTTCGTTGGGGCAGGTGAACACTGAAGCTTTCTTT. Translation: CASSSLGQVNTEAFF. The rearrangement uses TRBV27 and TRBJ1-1, with D possibly TRBD1 on 5 matching bases. Between the trimmed V and J ends, which lost 4 bases and 0 bases, there was a span of 12 bases. The V gene's germline CDR1 is MNHEY and CDR2 SMNVEV (reference sequence). The CDR3 is made up of 15 amino acids.

The chain couples TRBV12-3 or TRBV12-4 to TRBJ1-2; tentative D call: TRBD1 (6 bases). V lost 8 bases and J lost 4, with 11 bases in between. The CDR3 covers 12 residues. CDR3 sequence: CASGPQGYGYTF. The CDR3 coding sequence is TGTGCCAGCGGACCACAGGGCTATGGCTACACCTTC.

The chain carries TRBV28 and TRBJ2-7, with 7 bases aligning to TRBD1. The V gene end was trimmed by 6 bases and the J gene end by 0 bases; junction bases not matched to a gene: 8. This CDR3 is built from 15 residues. Germline V gene sequence: CDR1 MDHEN, CDR2 SYDVKM. The CDR3 nucleotides read TGTGCCAGCAGCAAGACCGGGACAGTCTCCTACGAGCAGTACTTC. The encoded protein is CASSKTGTVSYEQYF.

The chain combines TRBV15 with TRBJ1-2, with D perhaps TRBD1 (6 bases). Trimming took off 5 bases at V and 6 bases at J, with 13 bases between the two ends. Looked up from germline, CDR1 is LNHNV and CDR2 is YYDKDF (reference sequence). The CDR3 totals 13 residues. This CDR3 is CATSARQADGYTF. The CDR3 DNA follows: TGTGCCACCAGCGCCCGACAGGCAGATGGCTACACCTTC.

A word on this clone: The same CDR3 is also encoded by other DNA sequences in this sample. The chain recombines TRBV29-1 with TRBJ1-1; D gene uncertain. Trimming took off 7 bases at V and 4 bases at J, with 13 bases between the two ends. The CDR3 length is 12 residues. CDR1 and CDR2 (germline): SQVTM, ANQGSEA. The CDR3 nucleotides read TGCAGCGGTGAGACGGGAATCACTGAAGCTTTCTTT. It is translated as CSGETGITEAFF.

The genes are TRBV3-1 (or the pseudogene TRBV3-2) and TRBJ2-3; TRBD1 is a possible D gene (5 bases). Germline V lookup: CDR1 LGHDT, CDR2 YNNKEL (reference sequence). V gave up 5 bases and J gave up 2 bases, with 17 bases separating them. CDR3 length equals 16 residues. CDR3 in DNA: TGTGCCAGCAGCAGAGAGGCAGGGTTCAACACAGATACGCAGTATTTT. Translated, it gives CASSREAGFNTDTQYF.

This rearrangement joins TRBV6-5 to TRBJ1-3, with D possibly matching TRBD1 (5 bases). Germline values: CDR1 MNHEY, CDR2 SVGAGI. The CDR3 has 14 amino acids. Trimming shortened V by 3 bases and J by 1 base, and 7 bases separated the two germline ends. The CDR3 coding sequence is TGTGCCAGCAGTTATGGGGGGTCTGGAAACACCATATATTTT. Translated, it gives CASSYGGSGNTIYF.

The chain has TRBV24-1 and TRBJ2-5, with D perhaps matching TRBD1 (8 bases). The CDR3 covers 16 residues. V lost 3 bases and J 2 bases, leaving 15 bases between the germline ends. The germline gives CDR1 KGHDR, CDR2 SFDVKD. The CDR3 bases are TGTGCCACCAGTGATCCCGGACAGGGAGGGCAAGAGACCCAGTACTTC. Translated: CATSDPGQGGQETQYF.

This chain uses TRBV5-1 with TRBJ1-1; TRBD1 agrees at 9 bases. V lost 4 bases and J lost 7; bases outside the gene matches: 11. The germline CDR1 and CDR2 sequences are SGHRS and YFSETQ. The CDR3 is 15 residues long. In DNA form, the CDR3 reads TGCGCCAGCAGCAGCGCACAGGGGGCAGGCGGTGAAGCTTTCTTT. Translating it yields CASSSAQGAGGEAFF.

This chain links TRBV19 with TRBJ2-1; a weak D match, TRBD2 (6 bases). CDR3 length: 18 residues. Trimming shortened V by 4 bases and J by 0 bases, and 19 bases separated the two germline ends. In germline, CDR1 is LNHDA, CDR2 SQIVND (reference sequence). CDR3 DNA sequence: TGTGCCAGTAGTACCCAGGGCCTTGTCGGGAGCTCCTACAATGAGCAGTTCTTC. This translates into CASSTQGLVGSSYNEQFF.

A few counts support this clone. The chain joins TRBV9 to TRBJ2-5; TRBD1 matches 9 bases. This CDR3 has 15 amino acids. V lost 4 bases and J lost 1; bases outside the gene matches: 5. Germline assignment: CDR1 SGDLS and CDR2 YYNGEE. CDR3 sequence (DNA): TGTGCCAGCAGCTCTACAGGGGGCTCCCAAGAGACCCAGTACTTC. It yields the protein CASSSTGGSQETQYF.

The chain recombines TRBV18 with TRBJ2-1; D unresolved. From germline, CDR1 is KGHSH and CDR2 LQKENI. The germline V and J ends were trimmed by 3 bases and 7 bases, with 10 bases remaining between them. The CDR3 loop spans 13 amino acids. CDR3 DNA: TGTGCCAGCTCACCCGTCAGGTCAAATGAGCAGTTCTTC. It yields the protein CASSPVRSNEQFF. The full variable domain, completed using reference TRBV18 and TRBJ2-1, is NAGVMQNPRHLVRRRGQEARLRCSPMKGHSHVYWYRQLPEEGLKFMVYLQKENIIDESGMPKERFSAEFPKEGPSILRIQQVVRGDSAAYFCASSPVRSNEQFFGPGTRLTVL.

This chain links TRBV11-2 with TRBJ2-2; 7 bases are a match to TRBD2. V lost 2 bases and J lost 6; bases outside the gene matches: 6. Per the germline V gene, CDR1 is SGHAT and CDR2 is FQNNGV. This CDR3 is 15 amino acids long. CDR3 DNA sequence: TGTGCCAGCAGCTTACGCAGCGGGACCCCCGGGGAGCTGTTTTTT. It yields the protein CASSLRSGTPGELFF.